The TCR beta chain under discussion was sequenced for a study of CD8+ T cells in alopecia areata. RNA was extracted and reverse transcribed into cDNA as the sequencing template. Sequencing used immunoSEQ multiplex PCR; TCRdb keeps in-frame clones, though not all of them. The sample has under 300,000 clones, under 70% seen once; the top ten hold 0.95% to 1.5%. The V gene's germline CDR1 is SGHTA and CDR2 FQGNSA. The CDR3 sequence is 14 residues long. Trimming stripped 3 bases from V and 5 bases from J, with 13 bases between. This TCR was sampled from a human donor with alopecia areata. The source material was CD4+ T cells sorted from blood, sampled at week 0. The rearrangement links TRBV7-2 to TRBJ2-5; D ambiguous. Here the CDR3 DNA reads TGTGCCAGCAGCTTCCCCTCATCCCAGGAGACCCAGTACTTC. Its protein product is CASSFPSSQETQYF.